The 14 T cell receptor beta chains listed next were all sequenced from one sample in a study of blood T cells in healthy people across ages. Through a sample-barcoded 5' primer and a J-beta primer mix, a second PCR was run for about 6 to 11 cycles. TCRdb independently ran MiXCR on the 5' RACE reads; one entry per CDR3 protein. The data contain around 1,600,000 distinct CDR3 sequences, 35% to 45% of them singletons. The sample was blood. Receptors originate from a woman aged 18-29 years in good health.

DNA of the CDR3: TGCAGTGGAGAGGACATCTACCAAGAGACCCAGTACTTC. This sequence encodes CSGEDIYQETQYF. The V gene is TRBV20-1, the J gene TRBJ2-5, with a possible D match to TRBD1 (5 bases). The V end lost 7 bases, the J end lost 0 bases, and 12 bases lay between the germline ends. Germline CDR1 is DFQATT and CDR2 is SNEGSKA (reference sequence). The CDR3 is made up of 13 amino acids.

Worth noting for this clonotype: A much bigger clone sits one base away, suggesting this may be a read error. The chain combines TRBV5-1 with TRBJ2-1; no clear D gene. The CDR3 spans 13 residues. Germline V gene sequence: CDR1 SGHRS, CDR2 YFSETQ. The CDR3 reads CASILDPSNEQFF. The DNA of the CDR3 is TGCGCCAGCATCTTGGACCCCTCGAATGAGCAGTTCTTC.

This chain links TRBV4-3 with TRBJ1-4; 7 bases are a match to TRBD1. V was clipped by 3 bases and J by 3 bases; unmatched bases: 7. Germline-derived CDR1 and CDR2 are LGHNA and YSLEER. The CDR3 totals 16 residues. The CDR3 reads CASSHGPGTANEKLFF. In DNA, the CDR3 is TGCGCCAGCAGCCACGGGCCCGGGACAGCTAATGAAAAACTGTTTTTT.

Of note for this clonotype: This may be a read error: a much more frequent sequence differs by one nucleotide. The V and J genes are TRBV12-3 or TRBV12-4 and TRBJ2-5; tentatively, D is TRBD1 (6 bases). The CDR3 spans 14 residues. The V gene lost 0 bases and the J gene lost 11 bases, with 16 bases spanning the gap. The CDR3, as DNA: TGTGCCAGCAGTTTAGCAGGACAGTCCTACGGGCAGTACTTC. Encoded protein: CASSLAGQSYGQYF.

The chain carries TRBV27 and TRBJ2-1; D is possibly TRBD2 (5 bases). Deletions cut 4 bases from V and 3 bases from J, with 13 bases between. CDR1 MNHEY and CDR2 SMNVEV come from the germline V gene (reference sequence). There are 15 residues in the CDR3. The CDR3 sequence: CASSSPFSDYNEQFF. The CDR3 DNA reads TGTGCCAGCAGTTCCCCCTTTAGCGACTACAATGAGCAGTTCTTC.

This clonotype has only a few counts. J is TRBJ2-1 and V is TRBV4-1; 13 positions agree with TRBD2. V lost 4 bases to trimming and J lost 4 bases; unmatched junction nucleotides: 7. Germline V gene data show CDR1 as MGHRA and CDR2 as YSYEKL. This CDR3 spans 17 amino acids. The CDR3 DNA sequence: TGCGCCAGCAGCCCGGGACTAGCGGGGCGCAATTACAATGAGCAGTTCTTC. This codes for CASSPGLAGRNYNEQFF.

Only a few counts were recorded for this clonotype. The chain links TRBV24-1 to TRBJ2-3; D ambiguous. Germline CDR1 KGHDR, CDR2 SFDVKD. This CDR3 comprises 15 residues. V dropped 4 bases and J dropped 3 bases, with 13 bases sitting between them. Here the CDR3 reads CATSDGLEVTDTQYF. CDR3 sequence (DNA): TGTGCCACCAGTGACGGCCTCGAGGTTACAGATACGCAGTATTTT.

On this clonotype itself: The germline gene is not matched at one end of the junction; a read error may be the cause. The chain employs TRBV7-7 and TRBJ2-7, with a weak D call TRBD1 (5 bases). Germline CDR1 and CDR2: SSHAT and FNYEAQ (reference sequence). The CDR3 length is 13 residues. The CDR3 DNA follows: TGTGCTAGCAGCTGCGACAGAAACTACGAGCAGTACTTC. This sequence encodes CASSCDRNYEQYF.

This clonotype turned up a few times. The chain combines TRBV7-9 with TRBJ2-3; D call uncertain. With 1 base removed from V and 3 bases from J, the gap between germline ends came to 14 bases. CDR3 length: 16 amino acids. CDR1 SEHNR and CDR2 FQNEAQ come from the germline V gene (reference sequence). DNA for the CDR3: TGTGCCAGCAGCTTAGTAAGAGCAAACAAAACAGATACGCAGTATTTT. It specifies CASSLVRANKTDTQYF.

This chain links TRBV5-4 with TRBJ1-2; 9 bases map to TRBD1. J lost 7 bases, V lost 6 bases, and 10 bases had no gene match. In germline, CDR1 is SGHNT, CDR2 YYREEE (reference sequence). CDR3 length equals 14 residues. The DNA of the CDR3 is TGTGCCAGCAAGCCGGGACAGGGAGTCACTGGCTACACCTTC. Its translation is CASKPGQGVTGYTF.

This sequence joins TRBV27 and TRBJ2-6; possibly TRBD1 for D (5 bases). The CDR3 totals 15 residues. V lost 3 bases to trimming and J lost 0 bases, with 6 bases between them. Germline loops: CDR1 MNHEY, CDR2 SMNVEV (reference sequence). CDR3 in amino acids: CASSFDSSGANVLTF. As DNA, the CDR3 is TGTGCCAGCAGTTTCGACAGCTCTGGGGCCAACGTCCTGACTTTC.

The chain couples TRBV14 to TRBJ2-3; D is perhaps TRBD2 (6 bases). V lost 6 bases, J lost 1 base, and 8 bases lay in between. Germline V lookup: CDR1 SGHDN, CDR2 FVKESK. The CDR3 spans 13 residues. CDR3 residues: CASRRRGTDTQYF. The CDR3 bases are TGTGCCAGCAGGCGGAGGGGCACAGATACGCAGTATTTT.

This clonotype occurred a few times. This chain links TRBV20-1 with TRBJ1-1; D unclear. V lost 2 bases and J lost 1, with 8 bases in between. The germline V gene has CDR1 DFQATT and CDR2 SNEGSKA (reference sequence). The CDR3 totals 13 residues. The CDR3: CSARQDGNTEAFF. The CDR3, as DNA: TGCAGTGCTAGACAAGACGGGAACACTGAAGCTTTCTTT.

This clonotype has only a few counts. The rearrangement uses TRBV12-5 and TRBJ1-5, with 8 bases fitting TRBD1. Germline V gene data show CDR1 as LGHNT and CDR2 as FRNRAP. Trimming at V came to 6 bases and at J to 2 bases, leaving 6 bases not matched to a gene. The CDR3 runs 15 residues. The CDR3 nucleotides read TGTGCTAGTGGCAACTCGACAGGGGGCAATCAGCCCCAGCATTTT. Translated, it gives CASGNSTGGNQPQHF.